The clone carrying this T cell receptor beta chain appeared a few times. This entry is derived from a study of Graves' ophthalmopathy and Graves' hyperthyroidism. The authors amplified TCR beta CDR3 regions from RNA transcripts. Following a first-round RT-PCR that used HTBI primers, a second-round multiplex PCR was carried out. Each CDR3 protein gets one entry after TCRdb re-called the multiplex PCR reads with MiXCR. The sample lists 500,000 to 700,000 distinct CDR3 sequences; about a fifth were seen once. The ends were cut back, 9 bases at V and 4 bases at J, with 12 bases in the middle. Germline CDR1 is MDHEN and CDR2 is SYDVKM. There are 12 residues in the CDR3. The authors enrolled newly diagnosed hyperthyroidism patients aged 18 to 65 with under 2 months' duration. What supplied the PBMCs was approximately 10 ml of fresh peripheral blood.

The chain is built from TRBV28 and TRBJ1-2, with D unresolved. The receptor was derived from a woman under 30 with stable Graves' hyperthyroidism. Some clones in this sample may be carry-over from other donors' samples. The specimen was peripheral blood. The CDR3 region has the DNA TGTGCCAGTAGGGTTGATCCCTATGGCTACACCTTC. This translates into CASRVDPYGYTF.